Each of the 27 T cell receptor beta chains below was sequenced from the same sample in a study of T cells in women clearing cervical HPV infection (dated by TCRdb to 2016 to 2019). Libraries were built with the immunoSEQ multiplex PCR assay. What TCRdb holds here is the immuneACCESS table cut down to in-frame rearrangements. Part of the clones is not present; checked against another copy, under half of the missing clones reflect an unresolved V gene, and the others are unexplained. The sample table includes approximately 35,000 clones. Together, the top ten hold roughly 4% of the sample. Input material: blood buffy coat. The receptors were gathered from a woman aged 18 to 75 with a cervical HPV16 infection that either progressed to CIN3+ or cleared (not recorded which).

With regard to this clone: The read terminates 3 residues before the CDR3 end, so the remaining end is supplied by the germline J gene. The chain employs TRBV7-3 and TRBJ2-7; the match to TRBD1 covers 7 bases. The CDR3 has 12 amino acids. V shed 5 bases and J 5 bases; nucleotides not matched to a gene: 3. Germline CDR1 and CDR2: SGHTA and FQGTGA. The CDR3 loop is CASSGQVHEQYF. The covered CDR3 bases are TGTGCCAGCAGCGGACAGGTGCACGAG.

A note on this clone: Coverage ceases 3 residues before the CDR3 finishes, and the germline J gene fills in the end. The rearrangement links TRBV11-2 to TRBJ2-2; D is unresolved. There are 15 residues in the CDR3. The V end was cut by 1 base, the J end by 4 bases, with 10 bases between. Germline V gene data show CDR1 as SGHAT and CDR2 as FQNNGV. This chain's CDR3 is CASSLVHIPTGELFF. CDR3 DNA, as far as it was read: TGTGCCAGCAGCTTAGTTCACATCCCCACCGGGGAG.

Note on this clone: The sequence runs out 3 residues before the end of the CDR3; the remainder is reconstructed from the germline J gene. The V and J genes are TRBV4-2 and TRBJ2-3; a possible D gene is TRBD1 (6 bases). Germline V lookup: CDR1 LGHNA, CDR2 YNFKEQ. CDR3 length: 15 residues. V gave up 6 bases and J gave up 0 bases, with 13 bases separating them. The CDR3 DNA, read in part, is TGTGCCAGCAGTCCCTTTGGGGGCAGCACAGATACG. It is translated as CASSPFGGSTDT. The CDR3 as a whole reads CASSPFGGSTDTQYF.

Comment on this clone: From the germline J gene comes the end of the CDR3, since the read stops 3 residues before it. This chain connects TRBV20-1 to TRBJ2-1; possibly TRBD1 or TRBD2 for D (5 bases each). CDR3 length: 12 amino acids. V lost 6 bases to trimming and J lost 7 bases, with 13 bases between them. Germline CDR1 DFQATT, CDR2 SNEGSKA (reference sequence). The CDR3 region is CSASREWNEQFF. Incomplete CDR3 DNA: TGCAGTGCGTCCAGGGAGTGGAATGAG.

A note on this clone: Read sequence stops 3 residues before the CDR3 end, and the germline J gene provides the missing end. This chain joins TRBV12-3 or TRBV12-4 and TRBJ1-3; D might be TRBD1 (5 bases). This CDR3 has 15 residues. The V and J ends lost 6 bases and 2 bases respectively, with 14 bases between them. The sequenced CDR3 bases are TGTGCCAGCAGCTCGGTGAGGGGCACTGGAAACACC. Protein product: CASSSVRGTGNT. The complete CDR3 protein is CASSSVRGTGNTIYF.

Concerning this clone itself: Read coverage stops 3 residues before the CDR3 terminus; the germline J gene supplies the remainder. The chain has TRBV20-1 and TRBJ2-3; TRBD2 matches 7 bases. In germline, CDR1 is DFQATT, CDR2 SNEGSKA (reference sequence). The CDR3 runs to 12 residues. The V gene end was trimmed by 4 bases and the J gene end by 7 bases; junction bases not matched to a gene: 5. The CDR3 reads CSAKSGIHTQYF. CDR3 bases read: TGCAGTGCTAAGAGCGGGATTCATACG.

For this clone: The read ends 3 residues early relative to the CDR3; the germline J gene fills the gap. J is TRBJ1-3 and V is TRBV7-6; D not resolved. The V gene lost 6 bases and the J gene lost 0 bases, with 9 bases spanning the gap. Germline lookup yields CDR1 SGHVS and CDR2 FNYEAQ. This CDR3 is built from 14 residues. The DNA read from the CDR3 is TGTGCCAGCAGTGCAGGAGCCTCTGGAAACACC. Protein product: CASSAGASGNT. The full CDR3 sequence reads CASSAGASGNTIYF.

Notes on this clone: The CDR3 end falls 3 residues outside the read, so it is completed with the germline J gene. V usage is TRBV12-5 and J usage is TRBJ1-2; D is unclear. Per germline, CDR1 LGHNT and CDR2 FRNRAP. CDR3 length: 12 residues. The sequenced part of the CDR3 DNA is TGTGCTAGTGGTTTGGCCAGTCAAGGC. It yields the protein CASGLASQG. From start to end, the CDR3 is CASGLASQGYTF.

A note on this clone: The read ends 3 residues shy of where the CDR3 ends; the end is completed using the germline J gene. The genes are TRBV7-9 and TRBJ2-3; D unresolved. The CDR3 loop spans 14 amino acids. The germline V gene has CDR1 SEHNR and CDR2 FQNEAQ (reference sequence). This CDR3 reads CASSLVGPLETQYF. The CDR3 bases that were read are TGTGCCAGCAGCTTAGTAGGGCCCCTGGAGACG.

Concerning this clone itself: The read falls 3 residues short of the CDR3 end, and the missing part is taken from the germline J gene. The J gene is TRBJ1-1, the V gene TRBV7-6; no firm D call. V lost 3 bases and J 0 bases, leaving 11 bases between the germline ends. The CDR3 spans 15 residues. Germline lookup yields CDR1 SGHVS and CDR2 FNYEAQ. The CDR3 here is CASSFGINMNTEAFF. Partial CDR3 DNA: TGTGCCAGCAGCTTTGGCATAAACATGAACACTGAA.

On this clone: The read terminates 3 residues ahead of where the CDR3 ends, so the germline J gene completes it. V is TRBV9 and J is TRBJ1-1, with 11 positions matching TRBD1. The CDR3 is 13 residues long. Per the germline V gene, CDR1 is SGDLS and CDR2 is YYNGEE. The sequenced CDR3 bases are TGTGCCAGCAGCGTTGGGACAGGGGGTCGG. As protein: CASSVGTGGR. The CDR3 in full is CASSVGTGGRAFF.

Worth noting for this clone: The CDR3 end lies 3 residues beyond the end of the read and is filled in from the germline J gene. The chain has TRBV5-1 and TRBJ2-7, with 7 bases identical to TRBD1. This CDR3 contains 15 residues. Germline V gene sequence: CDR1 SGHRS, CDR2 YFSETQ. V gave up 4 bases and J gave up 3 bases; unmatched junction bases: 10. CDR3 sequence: CASSPRDRGNYEQYF. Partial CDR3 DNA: TGCGCCAGCAGCCCCCGGGACAGAGGGAACTACGAG. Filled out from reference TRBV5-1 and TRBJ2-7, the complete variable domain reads KAGVTQTPRYLIKTRGQQVTLSCSPISGHRSVSWYQQTPGQGLQFLFEYFSETQRNKGNFPGRFSGRQFSNSRSEMNVSTLELGDSALYLCASSPRDRGNYEQYFGPGTRLTVT.

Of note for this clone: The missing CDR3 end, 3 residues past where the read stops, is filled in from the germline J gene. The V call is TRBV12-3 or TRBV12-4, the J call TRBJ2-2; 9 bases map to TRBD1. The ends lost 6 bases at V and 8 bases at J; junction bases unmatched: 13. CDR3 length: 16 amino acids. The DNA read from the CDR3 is TGTGCCAGCAGACTACCGGGACAGGGAGGCCGAGGGGAG. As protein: CASRLPGQGGRGE. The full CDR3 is CASRLPGQGGRGELFF.

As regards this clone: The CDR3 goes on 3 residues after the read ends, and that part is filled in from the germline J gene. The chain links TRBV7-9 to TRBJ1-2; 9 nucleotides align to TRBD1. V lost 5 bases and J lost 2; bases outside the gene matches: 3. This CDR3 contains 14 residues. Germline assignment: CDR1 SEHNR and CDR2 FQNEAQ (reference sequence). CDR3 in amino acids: CASSLTGGNYGYTF. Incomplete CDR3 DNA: TGTGCCAGCAGCCTAACAGGGGGCAACTATGGC. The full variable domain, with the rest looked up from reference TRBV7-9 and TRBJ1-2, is DTGVSQNPRHKITKRGQNVTFRCDPISEHNRLYWYRQTLGQGPEFLTYFQNEAQLEKSRLLSDRFSAERPKGSFSTLEIQRTEQGDSAMYLCASSLTGGNYGYTFGSGTRLTVV.

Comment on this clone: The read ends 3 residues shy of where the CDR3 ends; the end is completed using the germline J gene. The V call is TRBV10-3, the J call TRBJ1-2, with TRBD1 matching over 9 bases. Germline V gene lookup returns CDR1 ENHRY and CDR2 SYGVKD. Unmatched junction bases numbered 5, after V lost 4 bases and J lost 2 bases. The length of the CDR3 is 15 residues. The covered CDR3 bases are TGTGCCATCAGTGTACAGGGGGCGGTCAACTATGGC. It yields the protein CAISVQGAVNYG. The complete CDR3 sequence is CAISVQGAVNYGYTF.

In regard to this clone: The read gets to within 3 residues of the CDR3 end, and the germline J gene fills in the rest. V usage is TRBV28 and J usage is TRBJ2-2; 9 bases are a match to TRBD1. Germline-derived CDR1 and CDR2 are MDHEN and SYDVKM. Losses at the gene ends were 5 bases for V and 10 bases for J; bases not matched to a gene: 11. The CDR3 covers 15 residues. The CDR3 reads CASSAPTGGHEELFF. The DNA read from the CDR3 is TGTGCCAGCAGTGCGCCGACAGGGGGACACGAGGAG.

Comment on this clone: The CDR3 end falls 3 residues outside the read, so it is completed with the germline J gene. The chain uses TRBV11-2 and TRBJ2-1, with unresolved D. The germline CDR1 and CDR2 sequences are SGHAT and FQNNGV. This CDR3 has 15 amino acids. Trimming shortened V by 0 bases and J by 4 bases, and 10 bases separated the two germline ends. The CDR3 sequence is CASSLDLGGYNEQFF. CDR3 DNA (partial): TGTGCCAGCAGCTTAGATCTTGGCGGTTACAATGAG.

The CDR3 bases that were read are TGTGCCAGCAGTGCTCCCGGGACACTATCCTACGAG. This codes for CASSAPGTLSYE. Given in full, the CDR3 is CASSAPGTLSYEQYF. The gene calls are TRBV28 and TRBJ2-7; D is perhaps TRBD1 (6 bases). The CDR3 end falls 3 residues outside the read, so it is completed with the germline J gene. Germline V gene lookup returns CDR1 MDHEN and CDR2 SYDVKM. This CDR3 region has 15 residues. The V end lost 5 bases, the J end lost 1 base, and 15 bases lay between the germline ends.

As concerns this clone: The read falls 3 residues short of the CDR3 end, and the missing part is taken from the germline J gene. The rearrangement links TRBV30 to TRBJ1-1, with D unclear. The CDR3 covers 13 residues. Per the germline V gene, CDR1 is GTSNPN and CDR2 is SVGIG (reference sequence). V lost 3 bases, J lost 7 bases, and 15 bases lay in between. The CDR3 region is CAWSHEGGFEAFF. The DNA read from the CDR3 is TGTGCCTGGAGCCACGAAGGAGGGTTTGAA.

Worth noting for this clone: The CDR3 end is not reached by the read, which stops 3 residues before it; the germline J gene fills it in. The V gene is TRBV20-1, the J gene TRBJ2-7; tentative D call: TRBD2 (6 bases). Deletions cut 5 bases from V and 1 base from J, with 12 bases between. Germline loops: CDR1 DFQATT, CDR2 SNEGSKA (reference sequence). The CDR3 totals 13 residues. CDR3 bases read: TGCAGTGCTTCCTACGGACTATCCTACGAG. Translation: CSASYGLSYE. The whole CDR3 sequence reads CSASYGLSYEQYF.

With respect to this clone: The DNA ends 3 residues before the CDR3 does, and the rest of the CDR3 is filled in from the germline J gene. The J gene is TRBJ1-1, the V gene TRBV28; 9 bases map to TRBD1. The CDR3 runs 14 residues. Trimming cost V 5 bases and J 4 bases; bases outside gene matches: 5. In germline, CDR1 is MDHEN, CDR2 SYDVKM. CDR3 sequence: CASSPQDRGTEAFF. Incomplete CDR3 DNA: TGTGCCAGCAGTCCCCAGGACAGGGGCACTGAA.

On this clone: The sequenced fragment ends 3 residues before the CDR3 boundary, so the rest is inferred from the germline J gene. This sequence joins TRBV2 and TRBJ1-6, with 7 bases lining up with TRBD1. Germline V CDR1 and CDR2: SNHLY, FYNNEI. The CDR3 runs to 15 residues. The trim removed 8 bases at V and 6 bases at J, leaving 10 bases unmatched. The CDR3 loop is CASSWSRDSNSPLHF. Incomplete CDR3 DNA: TGTGCCAGCTCGTGGTCCCGGGACAGTAATTCACCC.

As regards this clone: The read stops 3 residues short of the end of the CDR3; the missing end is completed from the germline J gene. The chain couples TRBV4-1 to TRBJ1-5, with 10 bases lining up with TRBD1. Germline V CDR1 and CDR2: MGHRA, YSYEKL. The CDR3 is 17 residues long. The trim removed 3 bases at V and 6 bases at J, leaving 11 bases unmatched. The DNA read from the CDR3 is TGCGCCAGCAGCCACACAGACAGGGGGCGCGGGGTTCAGCCC. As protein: CASSHTDRGRGVQP. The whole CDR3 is CASSHTDRGRGVQPQHF.

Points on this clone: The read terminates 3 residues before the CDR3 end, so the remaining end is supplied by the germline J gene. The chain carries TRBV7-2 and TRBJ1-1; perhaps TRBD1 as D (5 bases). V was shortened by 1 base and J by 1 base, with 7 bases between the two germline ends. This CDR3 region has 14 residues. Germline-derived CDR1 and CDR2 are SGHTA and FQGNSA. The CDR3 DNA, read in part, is TGTGCCAGCAGCTTAGGGCAGGGGAACACTGAA. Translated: CASSLGQGNTE. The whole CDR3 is CASSLGQGNTEAFF.

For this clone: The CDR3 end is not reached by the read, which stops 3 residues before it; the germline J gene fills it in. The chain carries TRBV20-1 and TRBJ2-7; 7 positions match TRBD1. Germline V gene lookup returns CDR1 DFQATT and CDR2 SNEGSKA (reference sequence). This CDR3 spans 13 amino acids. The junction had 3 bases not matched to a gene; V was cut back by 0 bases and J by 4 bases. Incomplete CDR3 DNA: TGCAGTGCTAGAGATACCAGGGGGTACGAG. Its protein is CSARDTRGYE. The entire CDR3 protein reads CSARDTRGYEQYF.

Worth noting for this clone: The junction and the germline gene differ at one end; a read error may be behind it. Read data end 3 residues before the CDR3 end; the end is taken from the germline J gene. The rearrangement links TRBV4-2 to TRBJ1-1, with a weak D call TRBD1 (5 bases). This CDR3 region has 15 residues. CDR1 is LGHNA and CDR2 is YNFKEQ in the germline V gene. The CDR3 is CASSQVAGVGTEAFF. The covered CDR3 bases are TGCGCCAGCAGCCAAGTCGCGGGGGTGGGCACTGAA.

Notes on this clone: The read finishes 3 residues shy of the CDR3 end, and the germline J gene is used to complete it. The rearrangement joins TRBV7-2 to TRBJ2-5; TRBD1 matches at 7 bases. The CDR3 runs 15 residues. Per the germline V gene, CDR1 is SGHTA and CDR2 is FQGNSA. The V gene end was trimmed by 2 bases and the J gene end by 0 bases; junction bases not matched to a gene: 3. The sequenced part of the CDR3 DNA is TGTGCCAGCAGCTTAACGGGACAGTACCAAGAGACC. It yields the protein CASSLTGQYQET. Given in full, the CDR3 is CASSLTGQYQETQYF. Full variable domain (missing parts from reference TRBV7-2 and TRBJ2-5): GAGVSQSPSNKVTEKGKDVELRCDPISGHTALYWYRQSLGQGLEFLIYFQGNSAPDKSGLPSDRFSAERTGGSVSTLTIQRTQQEDSAVYLCASSLTGQYQETQYFGPGTRLLVL.